A single sample is the source of the 31 T cell receptor beta chains below, sequenced in a study of long-term antiretroviral therapy in people with HIV. The assay, immunoSEQ v3.0, was run at survey level. Produced via immunoSEQ multiplex PCR; TCRdb's table is partial and in-frame only. Of more than 20,000 clones listed, 70% to 90% are singletons. The sample was unsorted PBMCs, taken 2.7 years after starting antiretroviral therapy. These receptors came from a man aged 40-49 years with HIV.

The chain couples TRBV25-1 to TRBJ2-7; D tentatively fits TRBD1 or TRBD2 (5 bases each). Germline V lookup: CDR1 MGHDK, CDR2 SYGVNS. The CDR3 has 14 amino acids. The V end lost 6 bases, the J end lost 1 base, and 13 bases lay between the germline ends. The CDR3 reads CASRTGTSSYEQYF. For the CDR3, the DNA is TGTGCCAGCAGGACCGGGACGTCGTCCTACGAGCAGTACTTC.

This clone was detected only a few times. The chain employs TRBV6-4 and TRBJ1-2; 7 nucleotides match TRBD1. The CDR3 length is 16 residues. CDR1 and CDR2 (germline): MRHNA, SNTAGT. The V segment lost 0 bases and the J segment 5 bases; nucleotides outside the gene matches: 9. The CDR3 is CASSDSSTDRAYGYTF. In DNA, the CDR3 is TGTGCCAGCAGTGACTCCTCAACCGACAGGGCTTATGGCTACACCTTC.

The chain recombines TRBV7-2 with TRBJ2-7; no definite D call. In germline, CDR1 is SGHTA, CDR2 FQGNSA. There are 13 residues in the CDR3. V dropped 5 bases and J dropped 4 bases, with 12 bases sitting between them. The CDR3 reads CASSLYPNYEQYF. The CDR3 DNA sequence: TGTGCCAGCAGCCTCTATCCTAATTACGAGCAGTACTTC.

The V call is TRBV4-2, the J call TRBJ2-5; D possibly corresponds to TRBD2 (5 bases). This CDR3 is 15 amino acids long. In germline, CDR1 is LGHNA, CDR2 YNFKEQ. V dropped 0 bases and J dropped 5 bases, with 13 bases sitting between them. The CDR3 DNA follows: TGTGCCAGCAGCCAAGAATGGGCGGAGGCGGAGACCCAGTACTTC. Protein sequence: CASSQEWAEAETQYF.

The gene calls are TRBV19 and TRBJ1-2; 7 bases align to TRBD1. Losses at the gene ends were 4 bases for V and 4 bases for J; bases not matched to a gene: 12. Germline-derived CDR1 and CDR2 are LNHDA and SQIVND (reference sequence). There are 16 residues in the CDR3. The CDR3 loop reads CASSTSRGGAGYGYTF. CDR3 sequence (DNA): TGTGCCAGTAGTACGTCGAGAGGGGGCGCGGGCTATGGCTACACCTTC.

This clone was detected once. The chain combines TRBV30 with TRBJ2-2, with D unresolved. Germline CDR1 is GTSNPN and CDR2 is SVGIG (reference sequence). CDR3 length: 15 residues. The V gene lost 0 bases and the J gene lost 6 bases, with 14 bases spanning the gap. Here the CDR3 reads CAWSVLWSEPGELFF. DNA of the CDR3: TGTGCCTGGAGTGTACTATGGAGCGAGCCCGGGGAGCTGTTTTTT. Filled out from reference TRBV30 and TRBJ2-2, the complete variable domain reads SQTIHQWPATLVQPVGSPLSLECTVEGTSNPNLYWYRQAAGRGLQLLFYSVGIGQISSEVPQNLSASRPQDRQFILSSKKLLLSDSGFYLCAWSVLWSEPGELFFGEGSRLTVL.

The chain links TRBV7-6 to TRBJ2-3; D gene ambiguous. This CDR3 spans 12 amino acids. The V end was cut by 5 bases, the J end by 6 bases, with 9 bases between. CDR1 is SGHVS and CDR2 is FNYEAQ in the germline V gene. The CDR3 region is CASSGTGDTQYF. The CDR3 DNA reads TGTGCCAGCAGCGGCACTGGGGATACGCAGTATTTT.

The chain recombines TRBV7-2 with TRBJ2-6; D is ambiguous. CDR1 and CDR2 from the germline V gene are SGHTA and FQGNSA. Deletions cut 0 bases from V and 0 bases from J, with 12 bases between. The CDR3 length is 18 residues. Here the CDR3 reads CASSLAWYGFSGANVLTF. The CDR3, as DNA: TGTGCCAGCAGCTTAGCGTGGTACGGATTCTCTGGGGCCAACGTCCTGACTTTC. Variable domain in full (rest from reference TRBV7-2 and TRBJ2-6): GAGVSQSPSNKVTEKGKDVELRCDPISGHTALYWYRQSLGQGLEFLIYFQGNSAPDKSGLPSDRFSAERTGGSVSTLTIQRTQQEDSAVYLCASSLAWYGFSGANVLTFGAGSRLTVL.

DNA for the CDR3: TGTGCCAGCAGCGCAGGACAGCCGTATGGCTACACCTTC. It yields the protein CASSAGQPYGYTF. The rearrangement joins TRBV7-9 to TRBJ1-2; maybe TRBD1 (6 bases). The germline V gene encodes CDR1 SEHNR and CDR2 FQNEAQ (reference sequence). V lost 5 bases and J 5 bases, leaving 12 bases between the germline ends. This CDR3 has 13 residues.

The chain has TRBV4-1 and TRBJ2-1; 7 positions match TRBD2. The V gene end was trimmed by 4 bases and the J gene end by 4 bases; junction bases not matched to a gene: 13. Germline V lookup: CDR1 MGHRA, CDR2 YSYEKL. The CDR3 sequence is 17 residues long. CDR3 sequence reads: CASSLRAGAGRYNEQFF. The CDR3 DNA reads TGCGCCAGCAGCCTAAGGGCGGGAGCGGGGCGTTACAATGAGCAGTTCTTC.

This clone was seen only a few times. This rearrangement joins TRBV5-1 to TRBJ2-1, with TRBD2 matching over 10 bases. V lost 6 bases and J lost 5; bases outside the gene matches: 5. The length of the CDR3 is 14 residues. Germline lookup yields CDR1 SGHRS and CDR2 YFSETQ. CDR3 residues: CASKASGSHNEQFF. CDR3 bases: TGCGCCAGCAAGGCTAGCGGGAGCCACAATGAGCAGTTCTTC.

The genes are TRBV30 and TRBJ2-2; 8 bases line up with TRBD2. The length of the CDR3 is 13 residues. V shed 5 bases, J shed 6 bases, and the junction held 5 bases outside the gene matches. Germline values: CDR1 GTSNPN, CDR2 SVGIG (reference sequence). CDR3 sequence: CAWDSGVAGELFF. The DNA for the CDR3 is TGTGCCTGGGATAGCGGGGTCGCCGGGGAGCTGTTTTTT.

The rearrangement uses TRBV19 and TRBJ1-5, with D tentatively TRBD1 (5 bases). The CDR3 length is 13 residues. The V gene's germline CDR1 is LNHDA and CDR2 SQIVND (reference sequence). V was cut by 6 bases and J by 2 bases, with 8 bases left in between. CDR3 DNA: TGTGCCAGTAGCCGGGGGGGCAATCAGCCCCAGCATTTT. This codes for CASSRGGNQPQHF.

This clone occurred a few times. The CDR3 here is CASSPGGTEAFF. CDR3 coding DNA: TGTGCTAGCTCACCAGGGGGCACTGAAGCTTTCTTT. The chain has TRBV7-7 and TRBJ1-1; 7 nucleotides align to TRBD1. Germline CDR1 and CDR2: SSHAT and FNYEAQ (reference sequence). The length of the CDR3 is 12 residues.

The count of this clone is one. This sequence joins TRBV5-4 and TRBJ2-5; D unclear. This CDR3 spans 13 amino acids. Per the germline V gene, CDR1 is SGHNT and CDR2 is YYREEE (reference sequence). Trimming shortened V by 1 base and J by 1 base, and 5 bases separated the two germline ends. The CDR3 nucleotides read TGTGCCAGCAGCTTGCCACTCCAAGAGACCCAGTACTTC. This codes for CASSLPLQETQYF.

The chain carries TRBV11-3 and TRBJ1-1; no clear D. The CDR3 length is 13 residues. Trimming removed 3 bases at V and 4 bases at J, with 9 bases between. Germline assignment: CDR1 SGHNT and CDR2 YENEEA. The CDR3 region has the DNA TGTGCCAGCAGCTTCGCGGCGAGCACTGAAGCTTTCTTT. This codes for CASSFAASTEAFF.

CDR3 coding DNA: TGTGCCAGCAGCCCGACGACAGGTTCCACCTACGAGCAGTACTTC. Its protein product is CASSPTTGSTYEQYF. V is TRBV9 and J is TRBJ2-7; TRBD1 might be the D (6 bases). This CDR3 has 15 residues. Germline V gives CDR1 SGDLS, CDR2 YYNGEE. V shed 4 bases and J shed 2 bases, with 16 bases lying between them.

This chain joins TRBV10-3 and TRBJ2-7; 7 bases map to TRBD2. Germline CDR1 ENHRY, CDR2 SYGVKD. There are 16 residues in the CDR3. The trim removed 0 bases at V and 2 bases at J, leaving 7 bases unmatched. The DNA of the CDR3 is TGTGCCATCAGTGAGTCAGGGCTAGCGGTTGCCTACGAGCAGTACTTC. Its translation is CAISESGLAVAYEQYF.

The chain recombines TRBV6-5 with TRBJ1-2; 10 bases match TRBD1. Germline CDR1 is MNHEY and CDR2 is SVGAGI. J lost 6 bases, V lost 0 bases, and 4 bases had no gene match. The CDR3 is 15 amino acids. CDR3 sequence reads: CASSYSSGQGNGYTF. CDR3 DNA: TGTGCCAGCAGTTACTCGTCGGGACAGGGGAATGGCTACACCTTC.

The chain links TRBV5-6 to TRBJ2-7; possibly TRBD2 for D (7 bases). Germline CDR1 and CDR2: SGHDT and YYEEEE. Trimming took off 5 bases at V and 3 bases at J, with 15 bases between the two ends. The CDR3 is made up of 14 amino acids. CDR3 bases: TGTGCCAGCAGGGGGGCAGGGACTAACTACGAGCAGTACTTC. Its protein product is CASRGAGTNYEQYF. The variable domain in full, with the rest retrieved from reference TRBV5-6 and TRBJ2-7, is DAGVTQSPTHLIKTRGQQVTLRCSPKSGHDTVSWYQQALGQGPQFIFQYYEEEERQRGNFPDRFSGHQFPNYSSELNVNALLLGDSALYLCASRGAGTNYEQYFGPGTRLTVT.

The CDR3 loop reads CASSSNQGLMYGYTF. CDR3 coding DNA: TGTGCCAGCAGCTCTAATCAGGGGTTAATGTATGGCTACACCTTC. This chain connects TRBV27 to TRBJ1-2; possible D gene TRBD1, 6 bases. Germline-derived CDR1 and CDR2 are MNHEY and SMNVEV (reference sequence). This CDR3 is 15 amino acids long. V was cut by 6 bases and J by 5 bases, with 19 bases left in between.

CDR3 residues: CASSSSQGYDTDTQYF. CDR3 nucleotide sequence: TGTGCCAGCAGTTCTAGCCAGGGTTATGATACAGATACGCAGTATTTT. The chain joins TRBV2 to TRBJ2-3; the D gene could be TRBD1 or TRBD2 (5 bases each). The ends were cut back, 5 bases at V and 3 bases at J, with 18 bases in the middle. Germline CDR1 SNHLY, CDR2 FYNNEI. The CDR3 is 16 residues long.

This chain links TRBV10-1 with TRBJ2-5, with 7 bases that match TRBD2. This CDR3 spans 16 amino acids. Germline trimming cut 0 bases from V and 1 base from J; bases unmatched to any gene: 5. CDR1 and CDR2 from the germline V gene are WNHNN and SYGVQD (reference sequence). The CDR3 DNA is TGCGCCAGCAGTGAGTCGATATCGGGAGGCCAAGAGACCCAGTACTTC. It encodes CASSESISGGQETQYF.

This rearrangement joins TRBV20-1 to TRBJ2-5, with 7 bases identical to TRBD2. Germline loops: CDR1 DFQATT, CDR2 SNEGSKA (reference sequence). The CDR3 has 11 amino acids. The CDR3 spells CSERDGETQYF. The CDR3, as DNA: TGCAGCGAGCGGGACGGAGAGACCCAGTACTTC.

The J gene is TRBJ2-7, the V gene TRBV5-8, with 9 bases matching TRBD1. The V segment lost 4 bases and the J segment 2 bases; nucleotides outside the gene matches: 10. CDR3 length: 16 amino acids. Germline V gene sequence: CDR1 SGHTS, CDR2 YDEGEE. The CDR3 region is CASSPVPGQGPYEQYF. The CDR3 DNA reads as TGTGCCAGCAGCCCCGTCCCGGGACAGGGTCCCTACGAGCAGTACTTC.

This chain connects TRBV30 to TRBJ1-6, with D unresolved. The CDR3 length is 16 residues. The V and J ends lost 1 base and 0 bases respectively, with 10 bases between them. Germline V gives CDR1 GTSNPN, CDR2 SVGIG (reference sequence). The CDR3 is CAWSGVDVSYNSPLHF. CDR3 nucleotide sequence: TGTGCCTGGAGTGGGGTGGATGTCTCCTATAATTCACCCCTCCACTTT.

The chain recombines TRBV7-9 with TRBJ2-2, with 7 bases identical to TRBD2. J lost 1 base, V lost 8 bases, and 4 bases had no gene match. The CDR3 sequence is 14 residues long. Germline-derived CDR1 and CDR2 are SEHNR and FQNEAQ (reference sequence). CDR3 region: CASGIAGNTGELFF. CDR3 DNA: TGTGCCAGCGGGATAGCGGGGAACACCGGGGAGCTGTTTTTT.

This chain's CDR3 is CASSREDVANTGELFF. CDR3 nucleotide sequence: TGTGCCAGTAGCCGTGAGGACGTAGCGAACACCGGGGAGCTGTTTTTT. The chain has TRBV19 and TRBJ2-2; D remains ambiguous. The CDR3 sequence is 16 residues long. V lost 6 bases, J lost 0 bases, and 14 bases lay in between. Germline lookup yields CDR1 LNHDA and CDR2 SQIVND (reference sequence).

The chain carries TRBV25-1 and TRBJ1-1; a possible D gene is TRBD1 (5 bases). The V gene lost 4 bases and the J gene lost 4 bases, with 13 bases spanning the gap. This CDR3 comprises 14 residues. The germline V gene has CDR1 MGHDK and CDR2 SYGVNS. The chain's CDR3 is CASSALGVGTEAFF. CDR3 bases: TGTGCCAGCAGTGCTTTGGGGGTCGGCACTGAAGCTTTCTTT.

CDR3 residues: CASSVVRVQVYEQYF. The CDR3 DNA is TGTGCCAGCAGCGTAGTCAGGGTTCAAGTCTACGAGCAGTACTTC. J is TRBJ2-7 and V is TRBV9; a weak D match, TRBD1 (5 bases). V was shortened by 0 bases and J by 3 bases, with 13 bases between the two germline ends. This CDR3 is 15 amino acids long. Germline V gene sequence: CDR1 SGDLS, CDR2 YYNGEE. Variable domain in full (rest from reference TRBV9 and TRBJ2-7): DSGVTQTPKHLITATGQRVTLRCSPRSGDLSVYWYQQSLDQGLQFLIQYYNGEERAKGNILERFSAQQFPDLHSELNLSSLELGDSALYFCASSVVRVQVYEQYFGPGTRLTVT.

The chain joins TRBV30 to TRBJ2-2; TRBD1 might be the D (5 bases). Germline V gene lookup returns CDR1 GTSNPN and CDR2 SVGIG (reference sequence). This CDR3 region has 16 residues. V gave up 5 bases and J gave up 2 bases, with 18 bases separating them. CDR3 sequence: CAWVQESMINTGELFF. CDR3 sequence (DNA): TGTGCCTGGGTACAGGAATCGATGATCAACACCGGGGAGCTGTTTTTT.